The present T cell receptor (beta chain) was sequenced within a study of shared clonotypes between healthy human individuals. The naive CD8 subset, CD45RO-negative cells positively selected for CCR7, excluded terminally differentiated effector memory CD45RA+ cells. Points on this clone: This CDR3 is also generated by other DNA sequences in the sample.

The CDR3 length is 13 residues. The germline V and J ends were trimmed by 3 bases and 5 bases, with 10 bases remaining between them. Germline V gene data show CDR1 as LNHDA and CDR2 as SQIVND (reference sequence). TCRdb's copy holds only in-frame clones and misses some; the assay was immunoSEQ multiplex PCR. Of roughly 2,000,000 clones in the sample, about 94% were seen once. The clonotype originates from a man younger than 35 in good health. Some clones in this sample may be carry-over from other donors' samples. Sequencing was carried out using naive CD8+ T cells from PBMCs. The chain carries TRBV19 and TRBJ1-1; tentative D call: TRBD1 (6 bases). The CDR3 sequence: CASSIQGRTEAFF. DNA for the CDR3: TGTGCCAGTAGTATTCAGGGGCGAACTGAAGCTTTCTTT.